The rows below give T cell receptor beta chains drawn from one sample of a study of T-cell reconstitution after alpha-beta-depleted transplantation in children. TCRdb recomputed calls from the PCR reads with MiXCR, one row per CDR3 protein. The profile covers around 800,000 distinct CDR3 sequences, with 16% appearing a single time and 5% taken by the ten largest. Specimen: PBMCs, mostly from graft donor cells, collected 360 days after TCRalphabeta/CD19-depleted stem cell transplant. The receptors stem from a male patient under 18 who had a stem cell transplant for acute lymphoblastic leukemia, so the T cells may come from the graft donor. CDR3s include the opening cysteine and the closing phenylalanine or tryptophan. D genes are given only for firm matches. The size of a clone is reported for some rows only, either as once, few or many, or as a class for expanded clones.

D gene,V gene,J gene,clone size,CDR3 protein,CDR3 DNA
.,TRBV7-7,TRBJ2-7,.,CASSTRLQGLKPYEQYF,TGTGCCAGCAGCACCCGTTTGCAGGGGCTCAAGCCCTACGAGCAGTACTTC
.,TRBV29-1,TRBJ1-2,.,CSARTGYNYGYTF,TGCAGCGCTCGAACTGGGTATAACTATGGCTACACCTTC
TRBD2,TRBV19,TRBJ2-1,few,CASSILAGGYDEQFF,TGTGCCAGTAGTATACTAGCGGGAGGTTACGATGAGCAGTTCTTC
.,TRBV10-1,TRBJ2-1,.,CASSDDFGGPVNHGEQFF,TGCGCCAGCAGTGATGATTTTGGGGGGCCGGTTAATCATGGTGAGCAGTTCTTC
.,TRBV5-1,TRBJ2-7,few,CASTSSGMSSYEQYF,TGCGCCAGCACCAGTAGCGGAATGAGCTCCTACGAGCAGTACTTC
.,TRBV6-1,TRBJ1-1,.,CAVQTNTEAFF,TGTGCCGTACAGACTAACACTGAAGCTTTCTTT
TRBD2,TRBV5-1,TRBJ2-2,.,CASSPLAGETGELFF,TGCGCCAGCAGCCCCCTAGCGGGAGAAACCGGGGAGCTGTTTTTT
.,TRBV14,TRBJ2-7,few,CASSQAMGGEQYF,TGTGCCAGCAGCCAAGCGATGGGGGGCGAGCAGTACTTC
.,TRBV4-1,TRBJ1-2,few,CASSQSGPRGYTF,TGCGCCAGCAGCCAATCTGGTCCTAGGGGCTACACCTTC
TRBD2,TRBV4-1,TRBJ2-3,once,CASSQLGAGDADTQYF,TGCGCCAGCAGCCAATTAGGGGCGGGAGATGCCGATACGCAGTATTTT
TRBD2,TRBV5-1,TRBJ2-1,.,CASSSGTSGSIINEQFF,TGCGCCAGCAGTAGTGGGACTAGCGGGAGTATTATCAATGAGCAGTTCTTC
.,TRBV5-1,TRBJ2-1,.,CASSFRALNSYNEQFF,TGCGCCAGCTCCTTCAGAGCGCTCAACTCCTACAATGAGCAGTTCTTC
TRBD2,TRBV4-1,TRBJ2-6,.,CASQTGLAGPFLGANVLTF,TGCGCCAGCCAAACGGGACTAGCGGGTCCGTTTCTCGGGGCCAACGTCCTGACTTTC
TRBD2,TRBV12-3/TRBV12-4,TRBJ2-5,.,CASKSWGLAGGRETQYF,TGTGCCAGCAAATCCTGGGGACTAGCGGGAGGACGGGAGACCCAGTACTTC
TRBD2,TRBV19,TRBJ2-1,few,CATWTSGSYNEQFF,TGTGCCACCTGGACTAGCGGGAGCTACAATGAGCAGTTCTTC
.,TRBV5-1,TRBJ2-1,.,CASSADSYNEQFF,TGCGCCAGCAGCGCGGACAGTTACAATGAGCAGTTCTTC
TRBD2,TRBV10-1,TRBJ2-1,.,CASSEKREWNEQFF,TGCGCCAGCAGTGAGAAGCGGGAGTGGAATGAGCAGTTCTTC
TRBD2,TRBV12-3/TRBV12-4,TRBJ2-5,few,CASTRTRLETQYF,TGTGCCAGCACCAGGACTAGGTTAGAGACCCAGTACTTC
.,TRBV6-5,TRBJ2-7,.,CASSPDGEIYEQYF,TGTGCCAGCAGTCCTGACGGGGAAATTTACGAGCAGTACTTC
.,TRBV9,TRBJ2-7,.,CASSPYRDPTYEQYF,TGTGCCAGCAGCCCATACAGGGACCCCACCTACGAGCAGTACTTC
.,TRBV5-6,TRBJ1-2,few,CASSFRDTNYGYTF,TGTGCCAGCAGCTTCCGGGACACTAACTATGGCTACACCTTC
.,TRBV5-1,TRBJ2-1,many,CASSHTTSSYNEQFF,TGCGCCAGCAGCCACACTACAAGCTCCTACAATGAGCAGTTCTTC
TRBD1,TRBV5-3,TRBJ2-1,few,CALLGGRDSSYNEQFF,TGTGCCCTTCTTGGAGGCCGGGACAGCTCCTACAATGAGCAGTTCTTC
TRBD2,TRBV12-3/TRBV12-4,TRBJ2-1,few,CASRPRVGLAEEQFF,TGTGCCAGCAGACCCCGTGTAGGACTAGCGGAGGAGCAGTTCTTC
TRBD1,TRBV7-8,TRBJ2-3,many,CATINSGGKGTDTQYF,TGTGCCACCATTAATTCAGGGGGAAAGGGCACAGATACGCAGTATTTT
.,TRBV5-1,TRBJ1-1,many,CASSPGSGEAFF,TGCGCCAGCAGCCCTGGGAGCGGGGAAGCTTTCTTT
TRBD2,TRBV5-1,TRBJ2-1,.,CASSLGVTSASSYNEQFF,TGCGCCAGCAGCTTGGGGGTTACTAGCGCGAGCTCCTACAATGAGCAGTTCTTC
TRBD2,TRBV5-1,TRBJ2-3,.,CASSLGLAGPDTQYF,TGCGCCAGCAGCTTAGGACTAGCGGGCCCAGATACGCAGTATTTT
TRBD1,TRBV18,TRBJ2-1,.,CASLLGQGINEQFF,TGTGCCAGTCTCTTGGGACAGGGAATAAATGAGCAGTTCTTC
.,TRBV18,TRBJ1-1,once,CASSPPRRMNTEAFF,TGTGCCAGCTCACCACCGAGACGGATGAACACTGAAGCTTTCTTT
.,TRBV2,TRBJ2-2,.,CASSEAGSLTGELFF,TGTGCCAGCAGTGAAGCTGGGAGCCTCACCGGGGAGCTGTTTTTT
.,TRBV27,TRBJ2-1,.,CASNPRLSPYNEQFF,TGTGCCAGCAACCCACGGTTGAGCCCTTACAATGAGCAGTTCTTC
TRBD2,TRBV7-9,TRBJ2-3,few,CASSKLLAGVEDTQYF,TGTGCCAGCAGCAAACTCCTAGCGGGGGTTGAGGATACGCAGTATTTT
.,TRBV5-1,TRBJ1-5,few,CASSLAGEGNQPQHF,TGCGCCAGCAGCTTGGCCGGGGAAGGCAATCAGCCCCAGCATTTT
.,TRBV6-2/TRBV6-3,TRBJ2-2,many,CASNWGDYTGELFF,TGTGCCAGCAACTGGGGCGATTACACCGGGGAGCTGTTTTTT
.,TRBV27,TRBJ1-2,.,CASSLDPRNYGYTF,TGTGCCAGCAGTTTAGACCCACGAAACTATGGCTACACCTTC
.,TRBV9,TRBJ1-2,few,CASKGADYGYTF,TGTGCCAGCAAAGGGGCAGACTATGGCTACACCTTC
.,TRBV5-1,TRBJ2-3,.,CASSYPTGDGTQYF,TGCGCCAGCAGCTACCCAACAGGCGACGGAACGCAGTATTTT
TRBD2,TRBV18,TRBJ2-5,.,CASSPQRGRETQYF,TGTGCCAGCTCACCGCAGCGGGGGCGAGAGACCCAGTACTTC